This entry lists 9 T cell receptor beta chains sequenced from one sample in a study of radiotherapy plus CTLA-4 blockade in lung cancer. The data were produced by immunoSEQ multiplex PCR, yet TCRdb's version contains in-frame clones alone and is incomplete. The sample includes some 34,000 clones, around 70% of them seen just once. Sequencing was performed on peripheral blood, taken from a patient treated with radiotherapy plus ipilimumab. The receptors originated from a human donor with non-small cell lung cancer who had stable disease on radiotherapy plus ipilimumab.

This chain links TRBV4-1 with TRBJ1-5, with D unclear. This CDR3 is 16 amino acids long. Per germline, CDR1 MGHRA and CDR2 YSYEKL. Between the trimmed V and J ends, which lost 0 bases and 0 bases, there was a span of 9 bases. DNA of the CDR3: TGCGCCAGCAGCCAAGAAGAGGGTTATAGCAATCAGCCCCAGCATTTT. It yields the protein CASSQEEGYSNQPQHF.

This sequence joins TRBV27 and TRBJ2-1; 7 bases line up with TRBD1. CDR1 is MNHEY and CDR2 is SMNVEV in the germline V gene (reference sequence). With 1 base clipped from V and 3 bases from J, the junction kept 0 bases outside the gene matches. There are 14 residues in the CDR3. CDR3 coding DNA: TGTGCCAGCAGTTTATGGACAGGCTACAATGAGCAGTTCTTC. It codes for CASSLWTGYNEQFF.

This clone has a handful of counts. The chain uses TRBV5-6 and TRBJ1-4; weak D call: TRBD1 (5 bases). The CDR3 length is 14 residues. Germline lookup yields CDR1 SGHDT and CDR2 YYEEEE. V dropped 2 bases and J dropped 5 bases, with 10 bases sitting between them. The CDR3 bases are TGTGCCAGCAGCTTTGACAGACGCAATGAAAAACTGTTTTTT. Its protein is CASSFDRRNEKLFF. The variable domain in full, completed from reference TRBV5-6 and TRBJ1-4, reads DAGVTQSPTHLIKTRGQQVTLRCSPKSGHDTVSWYQQALGQGPQFIFQYYEEEERQRGNFPDRFSGHQFPNYSSELNVNALLLGDSALYLCASSFDRRNEKLFFGSGTQLSVL.

The genes are TRBV6-5 and TRBJ1-1; D possibly corresponds to TRBD1 (5 bases). This CDR3 region has 15 residues. Germline-derived CDR1 and CDR2 are MNHEY and SVGAGI. V was cut by 0 bases and J by 5 bases, with 13 bases left in between. Here the CDR3 reads CASSYSGGGGTEAFF. As DNA, the CDR3 is TGTGCCAGCAGTTACTCGGGTGGGGGGGGGACTGAAGCTTTCTTT.

The chain couples TRBV5-4 to TRBJ1-6, with TRBD1 matching 7 bases. V gave up 3 bases and J gave up 5 bases; unmatched junction bases: 8. Germline V gives CDR1 SGHNT, CDR2 YYREEE (reference sequence). The CDR3 sequence is 16 residues long. CDR3 protein: CASSSGGGQNNSPLHF. DNA of the CDR3: TGTGCCAGCAGCTCGGGGGGGGGACAGAATAATTCACCCCTCCACTTT. The full variable domain, with the rest looked up from reference TRBV5-4 and TRBJ1-6, is ETGVTQSPTHLIKTRGQQVTLRCSSQSGHNTVSWYQQALGQGPQFIFQYYREEENGRGNFPPRFSGLQFPNYSSELNVNALELDDSALYLCASSSGGGQNNSPLHFGNGTRLTVT.

The V call is TRBV11-2, the J call TRBJ1-2; maybe TRBD1 (6 bases). The CDR3 contains 15 residues. V shed 5 bases and J shed 1 base, with 14 bases lying between them. Germline V gene lookup returns CDR1 SGHAT and CDR2 FQNNGV. CDR3 nucleotides: TGTGCCAGCAGCCTCGGACAGAGCTATAACTATGGCTACACCTTC. Translation gives CASSLGQSYNYGYTF.

The V and J genes are TRBV10-3 and TRBJ1-2; the D is unclear. Trimming took 7 bases from V and 5 from J, leaving 20 bases between them. CDR3 length equals 15 residues. Germline loops: CDR1 ENHRY, CDR2 SYGVKD. The CDR3 sequence: CAITDRGNTAYGYTF. The DNA for the CDR3 is TGTGCCATCACCGACCGGGGAAACACCGCATATGGCTACACCTTC.

V and J are TRBV29-1 and TRBJ2-7; TRBD1 agrees at 7 bases. The CDR3 runs to 14 residues. The junction had 14 bases not matched to a gene; V was cut back by 6 bases and J by 6 bases. From germline, CDR1 is SQVTM and CDR2 ANQGSEA. CDR3 coding DNA: TGCAGCGTGGGACAGACGGGAAAGGGCCGCGAGCAGTACTTC. This codes for CSVGQTGKGREQYF.

In this sample, this clone turned up a few times. The DNA of the CDR3 is TGTGCCAGCAGCCAAGGACAGGCGTTTACCTACGAGCAGTACTTC. Translating it yields CASSQGQAFTYEQYF. This chain links TRBV6-5 with TRBJ2-7; 7 bases fit TRBD1. CDR1 MNHEY and CDR2 SVGAGI come from the germline V gene. CDR3 length equals 15 residues. The V and J ends lost 6 bases and 2 bases, in that order; junction bases with no gene match: 10.